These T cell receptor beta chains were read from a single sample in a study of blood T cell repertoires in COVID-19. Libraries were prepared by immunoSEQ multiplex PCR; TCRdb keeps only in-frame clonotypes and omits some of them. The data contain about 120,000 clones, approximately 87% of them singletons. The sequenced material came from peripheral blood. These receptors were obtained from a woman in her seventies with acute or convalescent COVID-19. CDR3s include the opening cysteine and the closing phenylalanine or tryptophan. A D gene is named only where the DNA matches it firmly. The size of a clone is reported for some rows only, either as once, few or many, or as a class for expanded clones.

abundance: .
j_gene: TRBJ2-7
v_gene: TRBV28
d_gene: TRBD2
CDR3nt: TGTGCCAGCAGCCGAGGACTAGCGGGGGCCCGTGGGGAGCAGTACTTC
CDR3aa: CASSRGLAGARGEQYF

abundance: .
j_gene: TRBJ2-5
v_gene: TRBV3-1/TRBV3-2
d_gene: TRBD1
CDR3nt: TGTGCCAGCAGCCGGAGGTCCCCGGGACAGGGATTGGAGACCCAGTACTTC
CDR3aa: CASSRRSPGQGLETQYF

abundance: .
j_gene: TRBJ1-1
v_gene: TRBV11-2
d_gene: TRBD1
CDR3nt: TGTGCCAGCAGCTTGAAAGGCTGGACAGGGGACCGAGGGGATGAAGCTTTCTTT
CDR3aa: CASSLKGWTGDRGDEAFF

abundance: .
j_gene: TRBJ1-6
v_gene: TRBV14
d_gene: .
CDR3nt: TGTGCCAGCAGCCAAGATACGGTCATTCAACCCCTCCACTTT
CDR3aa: CASSQDTVIQPLHF

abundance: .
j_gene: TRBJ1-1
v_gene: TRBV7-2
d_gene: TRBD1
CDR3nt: TGTGCCAGCAGCTCGAACAGGGGCGTCACTGAAGCTTTCTTT
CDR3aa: CASSSNRGVTEAFF

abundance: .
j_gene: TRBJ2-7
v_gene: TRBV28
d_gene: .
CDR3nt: TGTGCCAGCCCTTCCCGGAGGGGTGAGCAGTACTTC
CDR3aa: CASPSRRGEQYF

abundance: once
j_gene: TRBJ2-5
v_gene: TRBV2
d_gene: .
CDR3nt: TGTGCCAGCAGTCCCCTTGGGGGGGAGACCCAGTACTTC
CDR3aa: CASSPLGGETQYF

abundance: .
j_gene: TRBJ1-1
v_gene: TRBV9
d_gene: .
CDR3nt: TGTGCCAGCAGCGCGGGGGGCAGGGCTGAAGCTTTCTTT
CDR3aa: CASSAGGRAEAFF

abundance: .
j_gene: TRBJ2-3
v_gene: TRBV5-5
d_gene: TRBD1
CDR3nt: TGTGCCAGCAGACGACAGGGGTCGGGTGTCGATACGCAGTATTTT
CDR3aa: CASRRQGSGVDTQYF

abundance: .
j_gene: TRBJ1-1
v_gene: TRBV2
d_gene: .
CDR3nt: TGTGCCAGCAGTGTCCACAGGGAAAATAATGAAGCTTTCTTT
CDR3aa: CASSVHRENNEAFF

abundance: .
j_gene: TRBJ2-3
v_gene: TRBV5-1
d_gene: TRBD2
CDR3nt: TGCGCCAGCAGCTTGCCGGTAGCGGGGGGCAAAGATACGCAGTATTTT
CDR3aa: CASSLPVAGGKDTQYF

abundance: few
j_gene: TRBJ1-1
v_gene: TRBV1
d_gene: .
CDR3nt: TGCACCAGCAGCCAAGATCAGGGGGCCACACCCAAGGGCGGTGAAGCTTTCTTT
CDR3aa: CTSSQDQGATPKGGEAFF

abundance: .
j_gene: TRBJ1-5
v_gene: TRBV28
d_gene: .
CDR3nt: TGTGCCAGCAGACAGGGAACCAATCAGCCCCAGCATTTT
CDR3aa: CASRQGTNQPQHF

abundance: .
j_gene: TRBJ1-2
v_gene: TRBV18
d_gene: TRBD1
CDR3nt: TGTGCCAGCTCACCAGGGTCCACAGGGGTCCTCTATGGCTACACCTTC
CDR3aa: CASSPGSTGVLYGYTF

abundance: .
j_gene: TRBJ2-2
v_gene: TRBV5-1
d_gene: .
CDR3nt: TGCGCCAGCAGCTCACAGGAGGGACTCACCGGGGAGCTGTTTTTT
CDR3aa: CASSSQEGLTGELFF

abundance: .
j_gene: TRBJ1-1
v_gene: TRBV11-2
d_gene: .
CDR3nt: TGTGCCAGCAGCTTAGTTGGGGGCAGGATAGTCCCTGAAGCTTTCTTT
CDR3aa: CASSLVGGRIVPEAFF

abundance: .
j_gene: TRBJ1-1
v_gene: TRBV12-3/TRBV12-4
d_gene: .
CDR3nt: TGTGCCAGCAGTCCCCGGGTTGTCACTGAAGCTTTCTTT
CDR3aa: CASSPRVVTEAFF

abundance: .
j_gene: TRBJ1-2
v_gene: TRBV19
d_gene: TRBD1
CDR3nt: TGTGCCAGTAGTCCCCCCGGGACAGGGGGCTATGGCTACACCTTC
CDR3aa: CASSPPGTGGYGYTF

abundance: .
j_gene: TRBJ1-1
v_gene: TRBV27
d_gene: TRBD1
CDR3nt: TGTGCCAGCAGCTGGGGGACAGGCCAAAACACTGAAGCTTTCTTT
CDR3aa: CASSWGTGQNTEAFF

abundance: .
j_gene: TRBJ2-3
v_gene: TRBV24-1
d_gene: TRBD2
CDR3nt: TGTGCCACCAGTGATTTTGTAGCGGGGGTCACGGATACGCAGTATTTT
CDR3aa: CATSDFVAGVTDTQYF

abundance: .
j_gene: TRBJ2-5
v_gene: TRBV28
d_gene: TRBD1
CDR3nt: TGTGCCAACAGAATACCGGGACAGGTCTACCAAGAGACCCAGTACTTC
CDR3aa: CANRIPGQVYQETQYF

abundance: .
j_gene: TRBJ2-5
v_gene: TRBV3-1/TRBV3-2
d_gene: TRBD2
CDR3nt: TGTGCCAGCAGCCCGCAAAGGACTAGCGGGGGGGCGTCAGAGACCCAGTACTTC
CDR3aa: CASSPQRTSGGASETQYF

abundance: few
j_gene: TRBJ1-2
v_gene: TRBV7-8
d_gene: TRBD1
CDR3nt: TGTGCCAGCAGTTGGGACAGGGATAGGGCGGGCTACACCTTC
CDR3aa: CASSWDRDRAGYTF

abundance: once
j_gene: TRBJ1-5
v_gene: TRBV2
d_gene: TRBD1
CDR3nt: TGTGCCAGCAGTGGACAGGGGGATTATCAGCCCCAGCATTTT
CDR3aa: CASSGQGDYQPQHF

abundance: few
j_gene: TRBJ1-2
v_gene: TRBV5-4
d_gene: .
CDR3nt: TGTGCCACCAAGCCGAGAGCAGGGGAAGACTATGGCTACACCTTC
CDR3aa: CATKPRAGEDYGYTF

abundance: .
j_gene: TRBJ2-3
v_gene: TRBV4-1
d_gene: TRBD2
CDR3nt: TGCGCCAGCAGCCCCCTAGCGGGGGTGGGTACGCAGTATTTT
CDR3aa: CASSPLAGVGTQYF

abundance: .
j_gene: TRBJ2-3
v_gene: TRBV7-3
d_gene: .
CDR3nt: TGTGCCAGCAGTTCGTTGGGGGCGGATACAGATACGCAGTATTTT
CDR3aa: CASSSLGADTDTQYF